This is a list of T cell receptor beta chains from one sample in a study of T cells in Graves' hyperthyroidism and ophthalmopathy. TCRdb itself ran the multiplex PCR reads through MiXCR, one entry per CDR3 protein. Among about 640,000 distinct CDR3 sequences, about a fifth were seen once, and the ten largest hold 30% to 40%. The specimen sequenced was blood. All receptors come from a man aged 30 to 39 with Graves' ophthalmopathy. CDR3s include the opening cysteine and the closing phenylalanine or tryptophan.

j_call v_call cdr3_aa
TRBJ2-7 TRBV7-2 CASSLLSGSYEQYF
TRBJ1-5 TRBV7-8 CASSEEPQHF
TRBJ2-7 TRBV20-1 CSASVLGTRSYEQYF
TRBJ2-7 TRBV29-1 CSVVGQESSYEQYF
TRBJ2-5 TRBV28 CASSLDFGETQYF
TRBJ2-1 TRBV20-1 CSAARFQDNEQFF
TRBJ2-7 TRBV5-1 CASSSATGSHEQYF
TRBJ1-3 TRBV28 CASSSPGGAGNAIYF
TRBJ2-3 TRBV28 CASSPLLAGGPRDTQYF
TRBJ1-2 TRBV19 CASRRGHYTSLDYGYTF
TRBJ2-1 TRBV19 CASRSLAGPWEEQFF
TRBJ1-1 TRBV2 CASSQLWSGGTEAFF
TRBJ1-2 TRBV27 CASSRDRTDGYTF
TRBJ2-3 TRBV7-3 CASSSRGAGDTQYF
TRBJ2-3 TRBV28 CASLLDSSGTDTQYF
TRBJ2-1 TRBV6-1 CASSETSGAFF
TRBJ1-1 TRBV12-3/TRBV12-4 CASKQDRATEAFF
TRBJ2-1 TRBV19 CASTPTSGRAGNEQFF
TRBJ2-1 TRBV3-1 CASSQEGSEQFF
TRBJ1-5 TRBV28 CASSLADRGLQPQHF
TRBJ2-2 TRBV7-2 CASTKGGLNTGELFF
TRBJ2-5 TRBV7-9 CASSAPVGGAEQETQYF
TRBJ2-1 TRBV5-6 CASSLTGLYNEQFF
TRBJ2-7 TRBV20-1 CSGEELGYEQYF
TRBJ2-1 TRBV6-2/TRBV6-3 CASGDGEQFF
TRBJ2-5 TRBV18 CASSPPRDETQYF